This TCR beta chain came from a study of beta chain features in type 1 diabetes. Background on the study: Sorted cells from all samples, numbering 95 million to 140 million, were examined. General observations from the study: TCRB CDR3s were moderately but significantly shorter in Type 1 diabetes patients in all four CD4+ subsets.

The authors reverse transcribed all of the isolated RNA, so sequencing captured expressed TCRB transcripts. Assay: immunoSEQ multiplex PCR; the TCRdb copy retains only in-frame clones and omits some. The data show some 290,000 clones, around 22% seen once. Regarding this clone: Antigen unknown.

The CDR3 totals 13 residues. Germline CDR1 and CDR2: SNHLY and FYNNEI. After removal of 6 bases from V and 8 bases from J, the junction contained 9 bases not matched to a gene. Input material: naive CD4+ T cells from blood. The source of this sequence is a woman in her 30s with type 1 diabetes. This rearrangement joins TRBV2 to TRBJ1-2; TRBD1 matches 7 bases. This chain's CDR3 is CASRGDRVSGYTF. The CDR3 nucleotides are TGTGCCAGCAGGGGAGACAGGGTGTCCGGCTACACCTTC.